The 8 T cell receptor beta chains below were found in one sample sequenced in a study of PD-1 blockade in classical Hodgkin lymphoma. Specified time point: cycle 4 day 1 (C4D1), after 6 weeks of nivolumab. All the patients suffered relapse after autologous stem cell transplantation, and brentuximab vedotin exposure differed. TCRdb's copy holds only in-frame clones and misses some; the assay was immunoSEQ multiplex PCR. The sample records 20,000 to 30,000 clones, 84% being singletons. The input for sequencing was peripheral blood mononuclear cells (PBMCs), taken before the fourth cycle of nivolumab. The receptor set was obtained from a human donor with classical Hodgkin lymphoma.

The V call is TRBV25-1, the J call TRBJ2-5; either TRBD1 or TRBD2 may fit D (5 bases each). Per germline, CDR1 MGHDK and CDR2 SYGVNS. CDR3 length equals 14 residues. V lost 3 bases, J lost 4 bases, and 12 bases lay in between. This chain's CDR3 is CASSEQGEVETQYF. CDR3 DNA sequence: TGTGCCAGCAGTGAGCAGGGAGAGGTAGAGACCCAGTACTTC.

The chain uses TRBV10-3 and TRBJ2-1; D possibly corresponds to TRBD1 (6 bases). Germline V CDR1 and CDR2: ENHRY, SYGVKD. Trimming cost V 5 bases and J 4 bases, with 9 bases left between them. The CDR3 is 13 residues long. The CDR3 nucleotides are TGTGCCATCAGTTACACAGGGTACAATGAGCAGTTCTTC. Translation gives CAISYTGYNEQFF.

The table lists this clone with a count of one. The gene calls are TRBV10-3 and TRBJ1-1, with D uncertain. The V end lost 4 bases, the J end lost 7 bases, and 16 bases lay between the germline ends. Germline CDR1 and CDR2: ENHRY and SYGVKD. This CDR3 comprises 14 residues. CDR3 sequence (DNA): TGTGCCATCAGTGGGTATGAGGATACCGGTGAAGCTTTCTTT. Translation gives CAISGYEDTGEAFF.

The rearrangement uses TRBV4-3 and TRBJ1-1; D is undetermined. The CDR3 sequence is 12 residues long. Germline lookup yields CDR1 LGHNA and CDR2 YSLEER. Trimming removed 0 bases at V and 9 bases at J, with 8 bases between. The CDR3 protein is CASSQDNRKAFF. The CDR3 region has the DNA TGCGCCAGCAGCCAAGATAACCGGAAAGCTTTCTTT.

CDR3 residues: CASSKDAGVYTEAFF. CDR3 DNA: TGTGCCAGCAGTAAAGATGCGGGCGTCTACACTGAAGCTTTCTTT. This chain links TRBV6-4 with TRBJ1-1; no clear D gene. With 5 bases removed from V and 3 bases from J, the gap between germline ends came to 16 bases. In germline, CDR1 is MRHNA, CDR2 SNTAGT. This CDR3 comprises 15 residues.

Remarks on this clone: Germline is not matched at one junction end, which may reflect a read error. The V gene is TRBV2, the J gene TRBJ2-3, with D uncertain. Looked up from germline, CDR1 is SNHLY and CDR2 is FYNNEI. The CDR3 has 12 amino acids. The CDR3, as DNA: TGTGCCAGCAGTGAAGAGGCTCCTCCTGCCGGATTT. This translates into CASSEEAPPAGF.

This clone was observed once. This chain connects TRBV28 to TRBJ2-7; D could derive from TRBD1 or TRBD2 (6 bases each). V was shortened by 1 base and J by 5 bases, with 15 bases between the two germline ends. Germline V lookup: CDR1 MDHEN, CDR2 SYDVKM. This CDR3 has 15 residues. The CDR3 DNA reads TGTGCCAGCAGTTTATTGGACGGGGGCAGGGACGAGCAGTACTTC. Translating it yields CASSLLDGGRDEQYF.

This clone was seen only a few times. Other nucleotide sequences from this sample produce the same CDR3. The chain carries TRBV9 and TRBJ2-1, with D possibly TRBD2 on 6 matching bases. The CDR3 consists of 15 residues. Germline V lookup: CDR1 SGDLS, CDR2 YYNGEE. Trimming took 0 bases from V and 4 from J, leaving 11 bases between them. The CDR3 DNA sequence: TGTGCCAGCAGCGTAGGGGTCGGGAGTTACAATGAGCAGTTCTTC. This codes for CASSVGVGSYNEQFF.